Presented here are 21 T cell receptor beta chains from one specimen sequenced in a study of CD8+ T cells in alopecia areata. Extracted RNA was reverse transcribed into cDNA, the sequencing template. The repertoire was sequenced with immunoSEQ multiplex PCR; TCRdb's copy has only in-frame clones and lacks some. The sample includes 150,000 to 200,000 clones, approximately 59% of them seen just once. Specimen: CD4+ T cells sorted from blood, collected at week 0. All receptors derive from a human donor with alopecia areata.

The chain uses TRBV9 and TRBJ2-7; TRBD2 agrees at 8 bases. V was clipped by 4 bases and J by 0 bases; unmatched bases: 6. CDR3 length: 15 amino acids. Per germline, CDR1 SGDLS and CDR2 YYNGEE. CDR3 bases: TGTGCCAGCAGCTCAGGAAGCGGGAGCTCCTACGAGCAGTACTTC. Encoded protein: CASSSGSGSSYEQYF.

This sequence joins TRBV11-3 and TRBJ2-3; D gene ambiguous. The CDR3 runs 12 residues. V lost 2 bases and J 4 bases, leaving 4 bases between the germline ends. Germline V CDR1 and CDR2: SGHNT, YENEEA. The CDR3 reads CASSLRADTQYF. CDR3 sequence (DNA): TGTGCCAGCAGCTTACGGGCAGATACGCAGTATTTT.

The chain combines TRBV19 with TRBJ2-7; the match to TRBD2 covers 11 bases. The CDR3 length is 14 residues. The germline CDR1 and CDR2 sequences are LNHDA and SQIVND (reference sequence). J was trimmed by 6 bases and V by 3 bases; bases with no gene match: 4. This CDR3 reads CASSMGLADIEQYF. For the CDR3, the DNA is TGTGCCAGTAGTATGGGACTAGCGGATATCGAGCAGTACTTC. Complete variable domain (other parts from reference TRBV19 and TRBJ2-7): DGGITQSPKYLFRKEGQNVTLSCEQNLNHDAMYWYRQDPGQGLRLIYYSQIVNDFQKGDIAEGYSVSREKKESFPLTVTSAQKNPTAFYLCASSMGLADIEQYFGPGTRLTVT.

This sequence joins TRBV5-6 and TRBJ1-1; D gene unclear. Trimming took 2 bases from V and 3 from J, leaving 11 bases between them. The CDR3 is made up of 14 amino acids. Germline CDR1 SGHDT, CDR2 YYEEEE. Written as DNA, the CDR3 is TGTGCCAGCAGCTTACGGCGTTGGGACACTGAAGCTTTCTTT. This codes for CASSLRRWDTEAFF. The variable domain in full, with the rest retrieved from reference TRBV5-6 and TRBJ1-1, is DAGVTQSPTHLIKTRGQQVTLRCSPKSGHDTVSWYQQALGQGPQFIFQYYEEEERQRGNFPDRFSGHQFPNYSSELNVNALLLGDSALYLCASSLRRWDTEAFFGQGTRLTVV.

The chain joins TRBV18 to TRBJ2-2; TRBD2 agrees at 8 bases. CDR1 is KGHSH and CDR2 is LQKENI in the germline V gene. V was pared by 5 bases and J by 0 bases, with 14 bases of the junction left unmatched. This CDR3 has 19 residues. CDR3 DNA: TGTGCCAGCTCATCACGACTTATAGCGGGGAAGTCGAACACCGGGGAGCTGTTTTTT. Translation: CASSSRLIAGKSNTGELFF.

This clone came up once. The V and J genes are TRBV6-6 and TRBJ1-2; D remains unclear. V was shortened by 2 bases and J by 0 bases, with 10 bases between the two germline ends. Germline loops: CDR1 MNHNY, CDR2 SVGAGI (reference sequence). The CDR3 sequence is 15 residues long. The CDR3 DNA is TGTGCCAGCAGTTACCGGATTGTCTCTAACTATGGCTACACCTTC. This gives the protein CASSYRIVSNYGYTF.

This clone was observed at least ten times. V is TRBV19 and J is TRBJ2-3; tentatively, D is TRBD2 (6 bases). The V end lost 6 bases, the J end lost 5 bases, and 6 bases lay between the germline ends. Germline V gene data show CDR1 as LNHDA and CDR2 as SQIVND (reference sequence). The CDR3 length is 11 residues. The CDR3 sequence: CASRGGDTQYF. The CDR3 nucleotides are TGTGCCAGTAGGGGGGGAGATACGCAGTATTTT.

The chain combines TRBV4-2 with TRBJ2-3, with 12 bases aligning to TRBD2. Germline V gene data show CDR1 as LGHNA and CDR2 as YNFKEQ. Germline trimming cut 1 base from V and 5 bases from J; bases unmatched to any gene: 4. The CDR3 spans 16 residues. This CDR3 reads CASSQASGGAIDTQYF. The CDR3 region has the DNA TGTGCCAGCAGCCAAGCTAGCGGGGGGGCCATAGATACGCAGTATTTT.

This clone turned up a few times. The gene calls are TRBV5-1 and TRBJ1-1; a weak D match, TRBD1 (5 bases). The CDR3 consists of 15 residues. The germline CDR1 and CDR2 sequences are SGHRS and YFSETQ. The germline V and J ends were trimmed by 5 bases and 1 base, with 15 bases remaining between them. The CDR3 DNA sequence: TGCGCCAGCAGTCGGGACGGGGGGAAGAACACTGAAGCTTTCTTT. Residues: CASSRDGGKNTEAFF.

This clone occurred a few times. The chain couples TRBV15 to TRBJ1-6; 9 bases align to TRBD1. This CDR3 comprises 15 residues. Germline V CDR1 and CDR2: LNHNV, YYDKDF (reference sequence). The trim removed 0 bases at V and 7 bases at J, leaving 1 base unmatched. CDR3: CATSREGQGNSPLHF. The CDR3 DNA follows: TGTGCCACCAGCAGAGAGGGACAGGGAAATTCACCCCTCCACTTT. Full variable domain (outside the CDR3, taken from reference TRBV15 and TRBJ1-6): DAMVIQNPRYQVTQFGKPVTLSCSQTLNHNVMYWYQQKSSQAPKLLFHYYDKDFNNEADTPDNFQSRRPNTSFCFLDIRSPGLGDTAMYLCATSREGQGNSPLHFGNGTRLTVT.

The rearrangement links TRBV23-1 to TRBJ1-6; tentatively, D is TRBD1 (6 bases). TRBV23-1 is recorded as an ORF, its role being uncertain. The ends were cut back, 0 bases at V and 8 bases at J, with 11 bases in the middle. The CDR3 extends over 15 amino acids. CDR3 nucleotide sequence: TGCGCCAGCAGTCAATCGGACAGAGGACATTCACCCCTCCACTTT. Its translation: CASSQSDRGHSPLHF.

V gene TRBV6-1 combines with J gene TRBJ2-3; 7 bases line up with TRBD1. The CDR3 has 16 residues. The germline gives CDR1 MNHNS, CDR2 SASEGT. The junction had 9 bases not matched to a gene; V was cut back by 3 bases and J by 3 bases. The CDR3 loop is CASSDLQDRLTDTQYF. CDR3 bases: TGTGCCAGCAGTGACCTCCAGGACAGGTTAACAGATACGCAGTATTTT.

This clone came up once. The chain has TRBV6-5 and TRBJ1-4; TRBD1 agrees at 7 bases. Germline V gene lookup returns CDR1 MNHEY and CDR2 SVGAGI. Trimming took 4 bases from V and 6 from J; bases not matched to a gene: 5. The CDR3 is 14 residues long. As DNA, the CDR3 is TGTGCCAGCAGTTCCGGGACAGCTGATGAAAAACTGTTTTTT. This encodes CASSSGTADEKLFF.

The chain couples TRBV30 to TRBJ1-1; D remains unclear. Germline CDR1 reads GTSNPN; CDR2 reads SVGIG (reference sequence). Deletions cut 5 bases from V and 1 base from J, with 11 bases between. The CDR3 runs 13 residues. The CDR3: CAWGLSGNTEAFF. CDR3 DNA sequence: TGTGCCTGGGGCCTCTCCGGGAACACTGAAGCTTTCTTT.

The chain is built from TRBV29-1 and TRBJ2-3, with no clear D. V gave up 3 bases and J gave up 3 bases, with 10 bases separating them. The CDR3 loop spans 13 amino acids. Germline lookup yields CDR1 SQVTM and CDR2 ANQGSEA. Written as DNA, the CDR3 is TGCAGCGTTGATCGAGAGTATACAGATACGCAGTATTTT. Translating gives CSVDREYTDTQYF.

The chain carries TRBV15 and TRBJ1-6; D uncertain. CDR1 and CDR2 from the germline V gene are LNHNV and YYDKDF (reference sequence). V was trimmed by 3 bases and J by 10 bases, leaving 13 bases between them. CDR3 size: 14 residues. This CDR3 reads CATSSPSPGSPLHF. In nucleotides, the CDR3 is TGTGCCACCAGCAGCCCCAGTCCCGGGTCACCCCTCCACTTT.

The chain is built from TRBV7-2 and TRBJ1-2, with D uncertain. Germline V gives CDR1 SGHTA, CDR2 FQGNSA. This CDR3 is built from 13 residues. V was shortened by 5 bases and J by 0 bases, with 7 bases between the two germline ends. The CDR3 spells CASSLVTNYGYTF. CDR3 coding DNA: TGTGCCAGCAGCCTTGTTACTAACTATGGCTACACCTTC. The full variable domain, with the rest looked up from reference TRBV7-2 and TRBJ1-2, is GAGVSQSPSNKVTEKGKDVELRCDPISGHTALYWYRQSLGQGLEFLIYFQGNSAPDKSGLPSDRFSAERTGGSVSTLTIQRTQQEDSAVYLCASSLVTNYGYTFGSGTRLTVV.

The chain recombines TRBV30 with TRBJ2-7; a possible D gene is TRBD1 (6 bases). Germline V gene data show CDR1 as GTSNPN and CDR2 as SVGIG (reference sequence). The CDR3 runs 16 residues. Trimming took 0 bases from V and 1 from J, leaving 16 bases between them. The CDR3 spells CAWSVKTGWVSYEQYF. For the CDR3, the DNA is TGTGCCTGGAGTGTGAAAACAGGGTGGGTATCCTACGAGCAGTACTTC.

The CDR3 DNA reads as TGTGCCAGCAGAAGCGGGGGAGATCGGTACAATGAGCAGTTCTTC. Its protein is CASRSGGDRYNEQFF. The rearrangement uses TRBV27 and TRBJ2-1; 8 bases align to TRBD2. The CDR3 runs to 15 residues. J gave up 4 bases and V 6 bases, and 8 bases lay outside the gene matches. Germline CDR1 is MNHEY and CDR2 is SMNVEV (reference sequence).

V usage is TRBV10-3 and J usage is TRBJ2-5; TRBD2 matches at 7 bases. Germline lookup yields CDR1 ENHRY and CDR2 SYGVKD. The CDR3 contains 13 residues. J was trimmed by 2 bases and V by 7 bases; bases with no gene match: 4. The CDR3 is CAIKAGAQETQYF. Here the CDR3 DNA reads TGTGCCATCAAGGCGGGAGCACAAGAGACCCAGTACTTC.

The rearrangement uses TRBV30 and TRBJ1-5; 7 bases agree with TRBD1. The CDR3 contains 15 residues. After removal of 3 bases from V and 3 bases from J, the junction contained 8 bases not matched to a gene. CDR1 and CDR2 from the germline V gene are GTSNPN and SVGIG (reference sequence). The CDR3 coding sequence is TGTGCCTGGAGCAACGACAGGGCCGCCAATCAGCCCCAGCATTTT. It yields the protein CAWSNDRAANQPQHF.